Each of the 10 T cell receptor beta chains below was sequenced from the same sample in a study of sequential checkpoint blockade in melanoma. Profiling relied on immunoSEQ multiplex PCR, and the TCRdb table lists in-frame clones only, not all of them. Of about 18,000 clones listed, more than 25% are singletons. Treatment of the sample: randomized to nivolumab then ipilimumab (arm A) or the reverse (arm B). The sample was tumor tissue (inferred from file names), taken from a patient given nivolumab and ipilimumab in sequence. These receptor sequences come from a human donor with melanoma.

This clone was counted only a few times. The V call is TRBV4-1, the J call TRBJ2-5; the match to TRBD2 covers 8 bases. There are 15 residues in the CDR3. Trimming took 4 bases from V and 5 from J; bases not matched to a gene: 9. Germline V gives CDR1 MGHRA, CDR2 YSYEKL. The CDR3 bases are TGCGCCAGCAGCCTCGGGGGGGGCGACGAGGAGACCCAGTACTTC. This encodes CASSLGGGDEETQYF.

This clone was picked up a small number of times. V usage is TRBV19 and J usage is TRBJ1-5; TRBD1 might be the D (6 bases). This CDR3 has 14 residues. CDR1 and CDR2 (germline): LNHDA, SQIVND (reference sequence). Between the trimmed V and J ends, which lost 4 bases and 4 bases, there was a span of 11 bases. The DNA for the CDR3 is TGTGCCAGTAGTAGTAGACAGGTTAATCAGCCCCAGCATTTT. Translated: CASSSRQVNQPQHF.

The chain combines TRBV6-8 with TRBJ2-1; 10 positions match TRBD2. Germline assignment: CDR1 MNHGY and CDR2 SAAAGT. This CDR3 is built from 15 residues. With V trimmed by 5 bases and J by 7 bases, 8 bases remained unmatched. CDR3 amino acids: CASSKLLAGKNEQFF. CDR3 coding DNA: TGTGCCAGCAGTAAACTACTAGCGGGAAAAAATGAGCAGTTCTTC.

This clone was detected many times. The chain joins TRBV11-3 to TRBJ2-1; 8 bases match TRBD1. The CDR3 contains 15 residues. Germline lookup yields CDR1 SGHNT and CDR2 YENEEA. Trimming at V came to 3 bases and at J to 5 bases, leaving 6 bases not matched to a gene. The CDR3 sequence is CASSFWTGSNNEQFF. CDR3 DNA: TGTGCCAGCAGCTTTTGGACAGGGAGCAACAATGAGCAGTTCTTC.

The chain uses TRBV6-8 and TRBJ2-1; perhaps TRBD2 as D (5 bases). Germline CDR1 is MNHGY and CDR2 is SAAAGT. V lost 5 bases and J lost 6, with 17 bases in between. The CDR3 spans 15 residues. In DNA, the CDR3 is TGTGCCAGCAGTAAACCCGCGATGGGGAGCAATGAGCAGTTCTTC. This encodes CASSKPAMGSNEQFF.

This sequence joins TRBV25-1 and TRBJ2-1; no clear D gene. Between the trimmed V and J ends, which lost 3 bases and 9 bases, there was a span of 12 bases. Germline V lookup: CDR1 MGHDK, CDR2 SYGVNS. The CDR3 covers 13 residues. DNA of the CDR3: TGTGCCAGCAGTGAGCCGGGCTTGACTGAGCAGTTCTTC. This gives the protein CASSEPGLTEQFF.

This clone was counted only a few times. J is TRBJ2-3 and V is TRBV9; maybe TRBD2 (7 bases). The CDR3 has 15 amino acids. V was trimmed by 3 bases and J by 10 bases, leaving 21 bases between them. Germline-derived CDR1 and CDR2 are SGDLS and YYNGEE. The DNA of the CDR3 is TGTGCCAGCAGCGAAGGGGGAGGGCAATTAGTGGCGCAGTATTTT. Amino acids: CASSEGGGQLVAQYF.

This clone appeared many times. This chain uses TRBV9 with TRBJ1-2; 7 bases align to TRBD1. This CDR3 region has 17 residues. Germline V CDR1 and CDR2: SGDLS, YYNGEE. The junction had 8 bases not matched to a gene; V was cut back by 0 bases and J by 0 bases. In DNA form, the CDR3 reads TGTGCCAGCAGCGTAGAGGGGACAGCCGCGCCTAACTATGGCTACACCTTC. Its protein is CASSVEGTAAPNYGYTF.

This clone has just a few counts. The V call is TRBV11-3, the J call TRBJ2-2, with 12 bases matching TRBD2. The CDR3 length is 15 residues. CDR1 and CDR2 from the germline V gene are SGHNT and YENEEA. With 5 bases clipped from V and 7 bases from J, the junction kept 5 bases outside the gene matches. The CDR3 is CASSLGLAGLGELFF. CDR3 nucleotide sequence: TGTGCCAGCAGCCTGGGACTAGCGGGCCTCGGGGAGCTGTTTTTT. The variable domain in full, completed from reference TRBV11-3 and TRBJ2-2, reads EAGVVQSPRYKIIEKKQPVAFWCNPISGHNTLYWYLQNLGQGPELLIRYENEEAVDDSQLPKDRFSAERLKGVDSTLKIQPAELGDSAVYLCASSLGLAGLGELFFGEGSRLTVL.

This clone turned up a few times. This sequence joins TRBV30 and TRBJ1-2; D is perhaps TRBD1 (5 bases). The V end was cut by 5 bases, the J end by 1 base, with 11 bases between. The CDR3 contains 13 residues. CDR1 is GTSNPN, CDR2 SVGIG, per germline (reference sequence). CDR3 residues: CAWSLRGNYGYTF. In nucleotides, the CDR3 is TGTGCCTGGTCCTTGAGGGGTAACTATGGCTACACCTTC. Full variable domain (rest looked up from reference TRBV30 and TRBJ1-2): SQTIHQWPATLVQPVGSPLSLECTVEGTSNPNLYWYRQAAGRGLQLLFYSVGIGQISSEVPQNLSASRPQDRQFILSSKKLLLSDSGFYLCAWSLRGNYGYTFGSGTRLTVV.